The sequence of this TCR beta chain was determined in a study of naive and memory T cell subsets. Study-wide results and limits: Naive repertoires, especially CD8, held a few larger clonotypes, possibly memory cells re-expressing CD45RA. Gini index rose across naive, CM, EM and EMRA in CD4 and CD8.

CDR1 and CDR2 from the germline V gene are SQVTM and ANQGSEA. Trimming shortened V by 3 bases and J by 4 bases, and 15 bases separated the two germline ends. There are 14 residues in the CDR3. Two oligonucleotides, mixed equimolar, formed the beta constant-region primer covering TRBC1 and TRBC2. Ligated cDNA was amplified by four rounds of PCR with nested alpha and beta constant-region primers and SP2. In TCRdb, the UMI-ligation and nested PCR reads were re-called with MiXCR into one record per CDR3 protein. Seen here are roughly 100,000 distinct CDR3 sequences, about 14% observed once, and the top ten hold 2.8%. For this clonotype: The target antigen is unknown.

The sequencing input was naive CD8+ T cells from blood. This TCR was recovered from a human donor in good health. This chain uses TRBV29-1 with TRBJ1-2, with D unclear. The CDR3 spells CSVEGGEAAYGYTF. The CDR3 bases are TGCAGCGTTGAGGGTGGAGAGGCCGCCTATGGCTACACCTTC.